Below, one T cell receptor (beta chain) is given with its context. Authors' methods: Reference gene primer amplification in the assay estimated nucleated cell counts. TCRdb keeps only in-frame clones here, not all; method: immunoSEQ multiplex PCR. The V and J calls and clone size are taken from that table; D and trimming were inferred from the DNA. Of 210,000 or so clones listed, around four fifths are singletons. Trimming took off 8 bases at V and 1 base at J, with 11 bases between the two ends. The germline gives CDR1 GTSNPN, CDR2 SVGIG (reference sequence). This CDR3 contains 12 residues. The source of the sample is a study of blood T cell repertoires in COVID-19.

The chain carries TRBV30 and TRBJ1-1, with unresolved D. Specimen: peripheral blood. The source of this sequence is a woman aged 80 or over with active or convalescent COVID-19. In DNA, the CDR3 is TGTGCCACGTGGCGAGGGAACACTGAAGCTTTCTTT. Its protein is CATWRGNTEAFF.